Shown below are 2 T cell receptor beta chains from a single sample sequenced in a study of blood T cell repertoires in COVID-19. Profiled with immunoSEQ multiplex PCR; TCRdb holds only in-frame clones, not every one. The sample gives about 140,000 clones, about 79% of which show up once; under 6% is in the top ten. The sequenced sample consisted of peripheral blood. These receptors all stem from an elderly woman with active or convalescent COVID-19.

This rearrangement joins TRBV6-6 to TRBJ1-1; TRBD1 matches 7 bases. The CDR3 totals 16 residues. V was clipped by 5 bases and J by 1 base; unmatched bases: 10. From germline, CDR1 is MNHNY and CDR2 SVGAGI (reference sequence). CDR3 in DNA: TGTGCCAGCAGTCAAACAGACAGGGTGGGGAACACTGAAGCTTTCTTT. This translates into CASSQTDRVGNTEAFF.

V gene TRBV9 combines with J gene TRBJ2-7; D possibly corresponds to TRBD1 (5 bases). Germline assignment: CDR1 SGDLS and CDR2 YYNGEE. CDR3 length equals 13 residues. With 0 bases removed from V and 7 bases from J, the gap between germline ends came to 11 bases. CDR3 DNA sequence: TGTGCCAGCAGCGTAGAGCCAGGGTTTGAGCAGTACTTC. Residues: CASSVEPGFEQYF.